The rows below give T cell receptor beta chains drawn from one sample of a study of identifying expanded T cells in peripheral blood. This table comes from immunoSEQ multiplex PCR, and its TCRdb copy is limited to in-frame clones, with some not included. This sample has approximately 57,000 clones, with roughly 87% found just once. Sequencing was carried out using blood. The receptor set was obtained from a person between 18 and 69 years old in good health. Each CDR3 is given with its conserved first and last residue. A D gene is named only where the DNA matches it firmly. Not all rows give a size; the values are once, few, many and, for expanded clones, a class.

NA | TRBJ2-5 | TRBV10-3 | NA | CAISGGGSQETQYF | TGTGCCATCAGTGGCGGTGGCTCCCAAGAGACCCAGTACTTC
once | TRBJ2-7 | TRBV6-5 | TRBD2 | CASMVSGGTYEQYF | TGTGCCAGCATGGTCAGCGGGGGAACCTACGAGCAGTACTTC
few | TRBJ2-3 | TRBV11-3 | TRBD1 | CASSLGGQATDTQYF | TGTGCCAGCAGCTTAGGGGGACAGGCCACAGATACGCAGTATTTT
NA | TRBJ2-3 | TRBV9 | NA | CASSVVSTDTQYF | TGTGCCAGCAGCGTAGTATCGACAGATACGCAGTATTTT
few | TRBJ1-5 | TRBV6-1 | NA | CASSERPGDEGQPQHF | TGTGCCAGCAGTGAAAGGCCGGGGGATGAAGGACAGCCCCAGCATTTT
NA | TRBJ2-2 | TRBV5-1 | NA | CASRQGRDIIGTGELFF | TGCGCCAGCAGGCAAGGGCGGGACATTATCGGAACCGGGGAGCTGTTTTTT
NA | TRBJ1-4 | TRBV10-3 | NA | CAISGSDPSGTGMVTNEKLFF | TGTGCCATCAGTGGGTCGGACCCCAGCGGTACAGGGATGGTAACTAATGAAAAACTGTTTTTT
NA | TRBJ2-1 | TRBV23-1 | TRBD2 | CATRPGLAGANEQFF | TGCGCCACTAGACCGGGACTAGCGGGGGCCAATGAGCAGTTCTTC
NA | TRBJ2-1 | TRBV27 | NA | CASSLLVGAEQFF | TGTGCCAGCAGTTTATTGGTAGGGGCAGAGCAGTTCTTC
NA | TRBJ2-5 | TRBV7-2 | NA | CASSLEPPETQYF | TGTGCCAGCAGCTTAGAACCCCCGGAGACCCAGTACTTC
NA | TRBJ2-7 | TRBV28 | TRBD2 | CASSPAKREGHEQYF | TGTGCCAGCAGTCCCGCAAAGCGGGAGGGCCACGAGCAGTACTTC
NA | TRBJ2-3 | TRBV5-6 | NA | CASSPDRTDTQYF | TGTGCCAGCAGCCCCGACAGGACTGATACGCAGTATTTT
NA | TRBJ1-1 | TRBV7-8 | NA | CASSEIRDTEAFF | TGTGCCAGCAGCGAGATCAGAGACACTGAAGCTTTCTTT
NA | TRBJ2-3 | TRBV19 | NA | CASSMSGTDTQYF | TGTGCCAGTAGTATGAGCGGCACAGATACGCAGTATTTT
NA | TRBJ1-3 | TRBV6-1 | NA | CASAESAGPGNTIYF | TGTGCCAGCGCGGAGTCGGCAGGGCCTGGAAACACCATATATTTT
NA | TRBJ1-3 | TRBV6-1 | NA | CASSEGGAGNTIYF | TGTGCCAGCAGTGAAGGGGGGGCTGGAAACACCATATATTTT
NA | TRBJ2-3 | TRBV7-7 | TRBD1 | CASSLNPGQDTQYF | TGTGCTAGCAGCTTAAACCCGGGACAGGATACGCAGTATTTT
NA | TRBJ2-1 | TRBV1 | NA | CTSSHDRDREQFF | TGCACCAGCAGCCATGACCGGGACAGAGAGCAGTTCTTC
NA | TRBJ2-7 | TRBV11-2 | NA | CASSLVSGEQYF | TGTGCCAGCAGCTTAGTTTCGGGTGAGCAGTACTTC
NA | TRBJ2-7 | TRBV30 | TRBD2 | CAWSVKPNDRRGNYEQYF | TGTGCCTGGAGTGTGAAACCAAACGACCGGCGGGGGAACTACGAGCAGTACTTC
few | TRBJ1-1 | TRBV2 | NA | CASSALGNTEAFF | TGTGCCAGCAGTGCCCTCGGAAACACTGAAGCTTTCTTT
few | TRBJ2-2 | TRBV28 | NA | CASSLGGTDTGELFF | TGTGCCAGCAGTTTGGGCGGAACGGACACCGGGGAGCTGTTTTTT
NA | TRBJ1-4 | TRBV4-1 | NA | CASSQDPGQNEKLFF | TGCGCCAGCAGCCAAGATCCAGGGCAAAATGAAAAACTGTTTTTT
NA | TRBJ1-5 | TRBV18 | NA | CASRSDSSNQPQHF | TGTGCCAGCAGATCGGACAGTAGCAATCAGCCCCAGCATTTT
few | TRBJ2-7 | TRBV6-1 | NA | CASSGQATLVSYEQYF | TGTGCCAGCAGTGGCCAAGCGACCCTCGTCTCCTACGAGCAGTACTTC
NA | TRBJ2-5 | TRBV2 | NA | CASRGDYGQETQYF | TGTGCCTCCAGGGGGGACTACGGGCAAGAGACCCAGTACTTC
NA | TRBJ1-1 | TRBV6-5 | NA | CASSYTLNTEAFF | TGTGCCAGCAGTTACACGTTGAACACTGAAGCTTTCTTT
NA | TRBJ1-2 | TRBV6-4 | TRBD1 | CASSPSGTGGYGYTF | TGTGCCAGCAGTCCTTCCGGGACAGGGGGCTATGGCTACACCTTC
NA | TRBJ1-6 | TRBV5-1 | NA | CASSSGERNSPLHF | TGCGCCAGCAGCTCAGGGGAAAGGAATTCACCCCTCCACTTT
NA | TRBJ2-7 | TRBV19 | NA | CASSIEEGPYEQYF | TGTGCCAGTAGTATAGAGGAGGGCCCCTACGAGCAGTACTTC
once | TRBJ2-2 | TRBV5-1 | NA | CASSLAFMGRGTGELFF | TGCGCCAGCAGCTTGGCCTTTATGGGGAGAGGCACCGGGGAGCTGTTTTTT
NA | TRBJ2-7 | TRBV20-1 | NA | CSARSLYEQYF | TGCAGTGCTAGGTCCCTTTACGAGCAGTACTTC